The present T cell receptor beta chain was sequenced within a study of CD8+ T cells in alopecia areata. Study results and caveats: Normal scalp showed lower clonality than lesional scalp, especially alopecia totalis/universalis. TCR sharing was clearer in mice than between patients, perhaps partly owing to patient HLA diversity.

Reverse transcribed after extraction, RNA yielded cDNA as the sequencing template. Assay used: immunoSEQ multiplex PCR; TCRdb lists only in-frame clones, some missing. The table lists 95,000 to 150,000 clones, around 48% of them singletons. In its sample, this clone was seen once. What it recognizes is unknown. Alopecia areata patients had lesional scalp punch biopsies and peripheral blood taken from them. Trimming stripped 3 bases from V and 1 base from J, with 12 bases between. The CDR3 loop spans 14 amino acids. CDR1 GTSNPN and CDR2 SVGIG come from the germline V gene (reference sequence). The chain combines TRBV30 with TRBJ1-1; D unresolved. The TCR comes from a human donor with alopecia areata. Input material: NKG2D-low CD8+ T cells sorted from blood. The CDR3 region is CAWRKKGWNTEAFF. In nucleotides, the CDR3 is TGTGCCTGGAGGAAGAAGGGCTGGAACACTGAAGCTTTCTTT.